These 14 T cell receptor beta chains were sequenced from one sample in a study of shared clonotypes between healthy human individuals. Some clones are missing from TCRdb's copy, which holds only in-frame ones; the method was immunoSEQ multiplex PCR. This table has a few million clones, just under 95% appearing once. Positively selected for CCR7, the CD45RO-negative cells used as naive CD8 cells excluded terminally differentiated effector memory CD45RA+ cells. Sequenced sample: naive CD8+ T cells from PBMCs. Receptors were obtained from a man aged 18 to 35 in good health. Some clones in this sample may be carry-over from other donors' samples.

The rearrangement joins TRBV9 to TRBJ2-7, with 7 bases fitting TRBD2. Trimming cost V 4 bases and J 4 bases; bases outside gene matches: 11. The CDR3 totals 15 residues. From germline, CDR1 is SGDLS and CDR2 YYNGEE. The chain's CDR3 is CASSPARDYSYEQYF. The CDR3 coding sequence is TGTGCCAGCAGCCCAGCTCGGGACTACTCGTACGAGCAGTACTTC.

This rearrangement joins TRBV6-1 to TRBJ2-7; D is unclear. This CDR3 region has 15 residues. Germline V gives CDR1 MNHNS, CDR2 SASEGT. The V and J ends lost 6 bases and 4 bases respectively, with 19 bases between them. The CDR3 DNA is TGTGCCAGCAGGACCCATCTGGGTCAGGCTTACGAGCAGTACTTC. Protein sequence: CASRTHLGQAYEQYF.

The rearrangement links TRBV27 to TRBJ1-2; no firm D call. Per the germline V gene, CDR1 is MNHEY and CDR2 is SMNVEV (reference sequence). The V end lost 8 bases, the J end lost 0 bases, and 37 bases lay between the germline ends. The CDR3 is 22 residues long. CDR3 sequence: CASGFSDHRLPQYSNSNYGYTF. The CDR3 bases are TGTGCCAGCGGATTCTCGGATCACCGACTACCGCAGTACAGCAACTCTAACTATGGCTACACCTTC.

This chain joins TRBV13 and TRBJ1-2, with D unresolved. The CDR3 consists of 14 residues. CDR1 is PRHDT and CDR2 is FYEKMQ in the germline V gene (reference sequence). Trimming removed 5 bases at V and 6 bases at J, with 16 bases between. The CDR3 here is CASSPPPGGDGYTF. The CDR3 DNA is TGTGCCAGCAGCCCCCCCCCGGGTGGAGATGGCTACACCTTC.

The rearrangement joins TRBV6-4 to TRBJ1-2; D remains unclear. In germline, CDR1 is MRHNA, CDR2 SNTAGT. V was clipped by 4 bases and J by 4 bases, with 16 bases between them. The CDR3 runs to 15 residues. The CDR3 nucleotides are TGTGCCAGCAGTGCCCCAAGTTCGGGAGGCTATGGCTACACCTTC. This sequence encodes CASSAPSSGGYGYTF.

The chain uses TRBV9 and TRBJ1-1; 8 nucleotides agree with TRBD1. The CDR3 is 15 amino acids. The V gene's germline CDR1 is SGDLS and CDR2 YYNGEE. V gave up 2 bases and J gave up 0 bases; unmatched junction bases: 3. The CDR3 is CASSVRTGMNTEAFF. DNA of the CDR3: TGTGCCAGCAGCGTCAGGACAGGGATGAACACTGAAGCTTTCTTT.

V gene TRBV6-5 combines with J gene TRBJ1-1; D is possibly TRBD1 (5 bases). Germline V gene lookup returns CDR1 MNHEY and CDR2 SVGAGI. Trimming removed 4 bases at V and 0 bases at J, with 12 bases between. The CDR3 spans 15 residues. In DNA form, the CDR3 reads TGTGCCAGCAGTTTCCCGGGGGGAATGAACACTGAAGCTTTCTTT. It encodes CASSFPGGMNTEAFF.

This chain joins TRBV6-1 and TRBJ2-1; 9 nucleotides line up with TRBD2. Per the germline V gene, CDR1 is MNHNS and CDR2 is SASEGT. The V segment lost 4 bases and the J segment 6 bases; nucleotides outside the gene matches: 4. The length of the CDR3 is 14 residues. The CDR3 loop reads CASSGPREGNEQFF. The CDR3 DNA reads TGTGCCAGCAGTGGGCCGCGGGAGGGCAATGAGCAGTTCTTC.

Here the CDR3 reads CAWDEGNPPYGYTF. CDR3 DNA: TGTGCCTGGGATGAGGGGAATCCCCCCTATGGCTACACCTTC. This rearrangement joins TRBV30 to TRBJ1-2; tentatively, D is TRBD1 (5 bases). V was cut by 5 bases and J by 4 bases, with 17 bases left in between. Germline lookup yields CDR1 GTSNPN and CDR2 SVGIG (reference sequence). There are 14 residues in the CDR3.

The chain carries TRBV27 and TRBJ2-7; TRBD2 agrees at 14 bases. Germline lookup yields CDR1 MNHEY and CDR2 SMNVEV (reference sequence). After removal of 8 bases from V and 12 bases from J, the junction contained 9 bases not matched to a gene. CDR3 size: 13 residues. CDR3 residues: CASRGLAGGGLYF. CDR3 nucleotide sequence: TGTGCCAGCCGAGGACTAGCGGGAGGAGGGCTGTACTTC.

This chain joins TRBV19 and TRBJ1-2, with TRBD1 as a possible D gene (5 bases). The V end was cut by 7 bases, the J end by 8 bases, with 23 bases between. The CDR3 runs 15 residues. The germline CDR1 and CDR2 sequences are LNHDA and SQIVND (reference sequence). The CDR3 DNA follows: TGTGCCAGTACGGAGTCTTCAGGGCCCTTGTGGGGCTACACCTTC. Translating gives CASTESSGPLWGYTF.

The V and J genes are TRBV11-2 and TRBJ2-7; TRBD2 might be the D (7 bases). Germline V gene sequence: CDR1 SGHAT, CDR2 FQNNGV. V lost 1 base to trimming and J lost 6 bases, with 22 bases between them. The CDR3 covers 17 residues. In DNA form, the CDR3 reads TGTGCCAGCAGCTTAGGCCCCAGGGGAGCGGGGTTTGTCGAGCAGTACTTC. Translation gives CASSLGPRGAGFVEQYF.

The chain carries TRBV10-3 and TRBJ1-1; no firm D call. The V gene's germline CDR1 is ENHRY and CDR2 SYGVKD. Trimming removed 0 bases from V and 6 bases from J, with 5 bases in between. The CDR3 spans 12 residues. The CDR3 is CAISESGPEAFF. The CDR3 nucleotides read TGTGCCATCAGTGAGTCCGGGCCTGAAGCTTTCTTT.

The chain combines TRBV11-2 with TRBJ2-7, with D possibly called TRBD1 or TRBD2 (6 bases each). Germline loops: CDR1 SGHAT, CDR2 FQNNGV. The CDR3 has 15 amino acids. Trimming stripped 4 bases from V and 3 bases from J, with 16 bases between. The CDR3 sequence is CASSWDRGLHYEQYF. CDR3 DNA sequence: TGTGCCAGCAGCTGGGATCGGGGGCTCCACTACGAGCAGTACTTC.